These 2 T cell receptor beta chains were all obtained from the same sample, sequenced in a study of blood T cell repertoires in COVID-19. TCRdb keeps only in-frame clones here, not all; method: immunoSEQ multiplex PCR. The repertoire holds approximately 450,000 clones, with 85% to 90% as singletons. Input material: PBMCs or T cells enriched from blood (not recorded which). The receptors shown here come from a man aged 25 to 40 who had recovered from COVID-19.

The V call is TRBV14, the J call TRBJ2-1; TRBD2 aligns across 7 bases. This CDR3 has 16 residues. Germline CDR1 SGHDN, CDR2 FVKESK. J gave up 4 bases and V 4 bases, and 10 bases lay outside the gene matches. The CDR3 reads CASSLMAGDFYNEQFF. CDR3 DNA sequence: TGTGCCAGCAGCCTAATGGCGGGGGACTTTTACAATGAGCAGTTCTTC.

The V and J genes are TRBV18 and TRBJ1-6; D perhaps matches TRBD1 (5 bases). Germline loops: CDR1 KGHSH, CDR2 LQKENI. Trimming took off 3 bases at V and 10 bases at J, with 16 bases between the two ends. This CDR3 is built from 15 residues. The CDR3 is CASSPQDPRGSPLHF. For the CDR3, the DNA is TGTGCCAGCTCACCTCAGGATCCCCGGGGGTCACCCCTCCACTTT.